The present TCR beta chain was sequenced within a study of CD8+CD57+ T cells in acquired aplastic anemia. Across the study: Average DNA yield from sorted CD4+ and CD8+ cells was approximately 3 ug. Findings and limits, study-wide: Roughly 27 sequences, all CD8+ CDR3, were shared between patients and controls.

Researchers used genomic DNA as the template to profile TCR beta VDJ and CDR3. TCRdb re-derived calls from the reads in MiXCR, one entry per CDR3 protein. The sample has 180,000 or so distinct CDR3 sequences; approximately 52% are singletons. Patients chosen for sequencing had shown CD8+CD57+ cell expansion by flow cytometry. Sampling of blood occurred while the patients had still received no therapy. With respect to this clonotype: Its antigen is undetermined. A much larger clonotype is one base distant, so this may be a read error.

The specimen sequenced was sorted CD4+, CD8+, or CD8+CD57+ T cells (not recorded which) from PBMCs. The receptor's source is a human donor with aplastic anemia.

This CDR3 reads CASRQGMNTEAFF. The CDR3 DNA reads TGTGCCAGCAGACAGGGGATGAACACTGAAGCTTTCTTT. V usage is TRBV27 and J usage is TRBJ1-1, with 7 bases fitting TRBD1. CDR1 MNHEY and CDR2 SMNVEV come from the germline V gene (reference sequence). CDR3 length: 13 residues. With V trimmed by 6 bases and J by 0 bases, 1 base remained unmatched.